The sequence of this T cell receptor (beta chain) was determined in a study of graft-versus-host responses after intestinal transplantation. Across the whole study: For approximately three years after anti-thymocyte globulin induction, all recipients took tacrolimus and steroids.

CDR1 and CDR2 (germline): SGHAT, FQNNGV. This CDR3 has 14 amino acids. J gave up 7 bases and V 5 bases, and 7 bases lay outside the gene matches. TCRdb's table, derived via immunoSEQ multiplex PCR, lists solely in-frame clones and lacks some. The table includes more than 100,000 clones, 85% to 95% detected once. Points on this clone: Its antigen is currently unknown.

The study, taken as a whole, reports: The recipient marrow held GvH clones, and some of them showed up first in ileum or blood. Graft-donor T cell macrochimerism coincided with high graft-versus-host to host-versus-graft clonal ratios in allografts. Early after transplant, HvG clones declined as circulating GvH clones peaked.

This rearrangement joins TRBV11-2 to TRBJ2-7; 11 nucleotides match TRBD2. The sample consisted of unstimulated CD8+ T cells sorted from spleen or lymph node cells, taken before intestinal transplant. This clonotype originated in a human donor who received an intestinal transplant. DNA for the CDR3: TGTGCCAGCAGCCCTCCGGGACTAGCGGATGAGCAGTACTTC. It encodes CASSPPGLADEQYF. Full variable domain (outside the CDR3, taken from reference TRBV11-2 and TRBJ2-7): EAGVAQSPRYKIIEKRQSVAFWCNPISGHATLYWYQQILGQGPKLLIQFQNNGVVDDSQLPKDRFSAERLKGVDSTLKIQPAKLEDSAVYLCASSPPGLADEQYFGPGTRLTVT.